These 24 T cell receptor beta chains originate from one sample sequenced in a study of blood T cell repertoires in COVID-19. Profiled with immunoSEQ multiplex PCR; TCRdb holds only in-frame clones, not every one. The table shows about 300,000 clones, with approximately 84% occurring only once. The sample consisted of PBMCs or T cells enriched from blood (not recorded which). Every receptor here comes from a woman between 18 and 29 years old who had recovered from COVID-19.

The count of this clone is one. The rearrangement uses TRBV7-9 and TRBJ2-3, with 10 bases matching TRBD1. Germline loops: CDR1 SEHNR, CDR2 FQNEAQ (reference sequence). V dropped 5 bases and J dropped 3; count of bases not matched to a gene: 5. The CDR3 sequence is 15 residues long. The CDR3 region has the DNA TGTGCCAGCAGCGTCTCGGGACAGGGGACAGATACGCAGTATTTT. Protein product: CASSVSGQGTDTQYF.

The chain uses TRBV9 and TRBJ2-2; a possible D gene is TRBD1 (5 bases). V was pared by 0 bases and J by 6 bases, with 9 bases between. The length of the CDR3 is 14 residues. From germline, CDR1 is SGDLS and CDR2 YYNGEE. The CDR3 DNA sequence: TGTGCCAGCAGCGTAGTTGAACAGGCCGGGGAGCTGTTTTTT. This encodes CASSVVEQAGELFF.

The V and J genes are TRBV7-9 and TRBJ2-2, with TRBD2 identical over 7 bases. J lost 8 bases, V lost 8 bases, and 14 bases had no gene match. Germline lookup yields CDR1 SEHNR and CDR2 FQNEAQ (reference sequence). The CDR3 has 15 residues. The CDR3 DNA reads TGTGCCAGCTTCGAAAGCGGGGCGTCGCGAGGGGAGCTGTTTTTT. It yields the protein CASFESGASRGELFF.

The rearrangement joins TRBV28 to TRBJ2-2, with D maybe TRBD2 (5 bases). The germline gives CDR1 MDHEN, CDR2 SYDVKM. V lost 4 bases to trimming and J lost 2 bases, with 14 bases between them. The CDR3 is 16 amino acids. DNA for the CDR3: TGTGCCAGCAGTTCACCTGCGGGTATCAACACCGGGGAGCTGTTTTTT. Its protein is CASSSPAGINTGELFF.

V gene TRBV20-1 combines with J gene TRBJ1-2, with unresolved D. Germline values: CDR1 DFQATT, CDR2 SNEGSKA (reference sequence). The CDR3 length is 11 residues. The germline V and J ends were trimmed by 1 base and 6 bases, with 6 bases remaining between them. The CDR3 DNA follows: TGCAGTGCTAGAGTGGCGGATGGCTACACCTTC. It translates to CSARVADGYTF.

This chain links TRBV28 with TRBJ2-7; a weak D match, TRBD2 (6 bases). CDR1 is MDHEN and CDR2 is SYDVKM in the germline V gene. The CDR3 contains 16 residues. Trimming pared 2 bases from V and 1 base from J, leaving 15 bases between. The CDR3 bases are TGTGCCAGCAGTTTAAGGCCCCCTGGGGGGTCCTACGAGCAGTACTTC. Translating it yields CASSLRPPGGSYEQYF.

The V and J genes are TRBV5-1 and TRBJ1-3, with D maybe TRBD1 (6 bases). Between the trimmed V and J ends, which lost 1 base and 1 base, there was a span of 9 bases. The CDR3 consists of 15 residues. The germline gives CDR1 SGHRS, CDR2 YFSETQ. Written as DNA, the CDR3 is TGCGCCAGCAGCTTGCGCCAGGGGTCTGGAAACACCATATATTTT. Its translation: CASSLRQGSGNTIYF. The variable domain in full, with the rest retrieved from reference TRBV5-1 and TRBJ1-3, is KAGVTQTPRYLIKTRGQQVTLSCSPISGHRSVSWYQQTPGQGLQFLFEYFSETQRNKGNFPGRFSGRQFSNSRSEMNVSTLELGDSALYLCASSLRQGSGNTIYFGEGSWLTVV.

The rearrangement joins TRBV4-1 to TRBJ2-7; 8 bases map to TRBD1. CDR1 is MGHRA, CDR2 YSYEKL, per germline. Trimming removed 0 bases from V and 0 bases from J; junction bases left unmatched: 13. The CDR3 sequence is 19 residues long. CDR3 bases: TGCGCCAGCAGCCAAGACCATTATACGACAGGGGACCACTCCTACGAGCAGTACTTC. The encoded protein is CASSQDHYTTGDHSYEQYF.

The rearrangement uses TRBV5-1 and TRBJ2-7; D call uncertain. This CDR3 has 14 amino acids. CDR1 and CDR2 (germline): SGHRS, YFSETQ. Trimming stripped 0 bases from V and 3 bases from J, with 10 bases between. The CDR3 loop is CASSLEAAHYEQYF. CDR3 nucleotides: TGCGCCAGCAGCTTGGAGGCAGCGCACTACGAGCAGTACTTC.

This chain uses TRBV5-4 with TRBJ2-1; TRBD2 matches at 13 bases. There are 17 residues in the CDR3. The germline gives CDR1 SGHNT, CDR2 YYREEE (reference sequence). With 2 bases clipped from V and 0 bases from J, the junction kept 2 bases outside the gene matches. The CDR3 sequence: CASSFTSGGASYNEQFF. CDR3 nucleotide sequence: TGTGCCAGCAGCTTCACTAGCGGGGGGGCCTCCTACAATGAGCAGTTCTTC. Together with reference TRBV5-4 and TRBJ2-1, the CDR3 gives the full variable domain: ETGVTQSPTHLIKTRGQQVTLRCSSQSGHNTVSWYQQALGQGPQFIFQYYREEENGRGNFPPRFSGLQFPNYSSELNVNALELDDSALYLCASSFTSGGASYNEQFFGPGTRLTVL.

The chain joins TRBV20-1 to TRBJ1-1; no definite D call. This CDR3 has 11 residues. V was cut by 5 bases and J by 8 bases, with 12 bases left in between. Germline lookup yields CDR1 DFQATT and CDR2 SNEGSKA (reference sequence). This CDR3 reads CSAEEAGEAFF. The CDR3 DNA sequence: TGCAGTGCTGAGGAGGCGGGCGAAGCTTTCTTT.

The chain is built from TRBV11-2 and TRBJ2-1, with 8 bases matching TRBD2. The J segment lost 3 bases and the V segment lost 5 bases, leaving 3 bases of the junction unmatched. From germline, CDR1 is SGHAT and CDR2 FQNNGV. CDR3 length: 14 amino acids. The chain's CDR3 is CASSLTSGYNEQFF. The CDR3 DNA follows: TGTGCCAGCAGCCTCACTAGCGGCTACAATGAGCAGTTCTTC.

CDR3 protein: CASSDRAGGGDTQYF. CDR3 bases: TGTGCCAGTAGTGATCGAGCGGGGGGAGGAGATACGCAGTATTTT. The chain uses TRBV19 and TRBJ2-3; TRBD2 matches at 9 bases. CDR1 LNHDA and CDR2 SQIVND come from the germline V gene (reference sequence). Trimming removed 5 bases from V and 5 bases from J; junction bases left unmatched: 8. The CDR3 length is 15 residues.

CDR3 DNA sequence: TGTGCCAGCAGCTTGGGGGCGTTAAACACTGAAGCTTTCTTT. Its translation: CASSLGALNTEAFF. The chain employs TRBV5-6 and TRBJ1-1; D is undetermined. Trimming took 0 bases from V and 2 from J, leaving 8 bases between them. This CDR3 is 14 amino acids long. The germline V gene encodes CDR1 SGHDT and CDR2 YYEEEE.

The V call is TRBV10-3, the J call TRBJ2-1, with 14 bases aligning to TRBD2. This CDR3 comprises 17 residues. CDR1 ENHRY and CDR2 SYGVKD come from the germline V gene. V shed 3 bases and J 6 bases; nucleotides not matched to a gene: 7. The CDR3 is CAISDGRLAGGPNEQFF. CDR3 in DNA: TGTGCCATCAGTGACGGGAGACTAGCGGGGGGGCCCAATGAGCAGTTCTTC.

V usage is TRBV11-3 and J usage is TRBJ2-2; maybe TRBD2 (5 bases). Germline CDR1 is SGHNT and CDR2 is YENEEA. The V end lost 2 bases, the J end lost 0 bases, and 7 bases lay between the germline ends. The CDR3 is 15 amino acids. CDR3 loop: CASSLTGSNTGELFF. The CDR3 DNA sequence: TGTGCCAGCAGCTTAACGGGATCGAACACCGGGGAGCTGTTTTTT.

This chain links TRBV27 with TRBJ2-3; 8 bases line up with TRBD1. The CDR3 loop spans 14 amino acids. V lost 5 bases, J lost 5 bases, and 6 bases stayed unmatched. Germline assignment: CDR1 MNHEY and CDR2 SMNVEV (reference sequence). The CDR3 coding sequence is TGTGCCAGCAGTCCGTGGGACAGGAGAGATACGCAGTATTTT. It is translated as CASSPWDRRDTQYF.

The genes are TRBV7-2 and TRBJ2-5, with 7 bases fitting TRBD1. The junction had 3 bases not matched to a gene; V was cut back by 0 bases and J by 5 bases. The CDR3 extends over 14 amino acids. Germline CDR1 SGHTA, CDR2 FQGNSA. CDR3 loop: CASSLAGGGETQYF. The CDR3 DNA reads as TGTGCCAGCAGCTTAGCAGGGGGCGGTGAGACCCAGTACTTC. The full variable domain, its missing parts supplied by reference TRBV7-2 and TRBJ2-5, is GAGVSQSPSNKVTEKGKDVELRCDPISGHTALYWYRQSLGQGLEFLIYFQGNSAPDKSGLPSDRFSAERTGGSVSTLTIQRTQQEDSAVYLCASSLAGGGETQYFGPGTRLLVL.

The rearrangement joins TRBV13 to TRBJ1-1, with D uncertain. V was clipped by 7 bases and J by 0 bases, with 12 bases between them. The CDR3 runs 14 residues. Germline V CDR1 and CDR2: PRHDT, FYEKMQ (reference sequence). The CDR3 DNA follows: TGTGCCAGCAACTTGTTTGGCTTGAACACTGAAGCTTTCTTT. Residues: CASNLFGLNTEAFF.

J is TRBJ2-3 and V is TRBV11-2; TRBD2 matches 7 bases. J gave up 2 bases and V 5 bases, and 7 bases lay outside the gene matches. There are 15 residues in the CDR3. The germline CDR1 and CDR2 sequences are SGHAT and FQNNGV. The CDR3 DNA follows: TGTGCCAGCAGCACGGGGGGTCCCCACACAGATACGCAGTATTTT. Translated, it gives CASSTGGPHTDTQYF.

The genes are TRBV4-1 and TRBJ2-7, with D perhaps matching TRBD1 (6 bases). Germline values: CDR1 MGHRA, CDR2 YSYEKL. The CDR3 extends over 16 amino acids. Trimming shortened V by 0 bases and J by 1 base, and 13 bases separated the two germline ends. Here the CDR3 reads CASSQDSGVGSYEQYF. The CDR3, as DNA: TGCGCCAGCAGCCAAGACTCAGGGGTTGGGTCCTACGAGCAGTACTTC.

The rearrangement links TRBV24-1 to TRBJ1-2; D is uncertain. The CDR3 extends over 12 amino acids. Looked up from germline, CDR1 is KGHDR and CDR2 is SFDVKD. V was pared by 3 bases and J by 4 bases, with 5 bases between. CDR3 protein: CATSDHSYGYTF. The CDR3 nucleotides read TGTGCCACCAGTGATCACAGCTATGGCTACACCTTC.

In this sample, this clone turned up a few times. V is TRBV10-1 and J is TRBJ2-5; TRBD1 is a possible D gene (6 bases). V lost 3 bases, J lost 4 bases, and 12 bases lay in between. This CDR3 contains 14 residues. The germline V gene has CDR1 WNHNN and CDR2 SYGVQD (reference sequence). CDR3 DNA: TGCGCCAGCAGTGACGCGGGCAGGGGAGAGACCCAGTACTTC. Translated, it gives CASSDAGRGETQYF.

This rearrangement joins TRBV5-1 to TRBJ2-3, with TRBD2 matching 9 bases. The J segment lost 5 bases and the V segment lost 5 bases, leaving 9 bases of the junction unmatched. CDR1 is SGHRS, CDR2 YFSETQ, per germline. This CDR3 has 15 amino acids. The CDR3: CASRRASGNGDTQYF. The CDR3 nucleotides are TGCGCCAGCAGGCGTGCTAGCGGGAACGGAGATACGCAGTATTTT.